This T cell receptor (beta chain) stems from a study of cytomegalovirus exposure and HLA in healthy donors (TCRdb year 2017). Regarding the research as a whole: An earlier analysis of 587 of the donors reported approximately 270 Gb of sequence data and more than 90 million unique TCR beta sequences from about 180 million T cells. An early release covering roughly 580 HLA-typed donors comprised approximately 290 gigabases of sequencing data and around 85 million unique TCR sequences. The genetic ancestry cluster associated with self-reported Caucasian donors included approximately 85% of the roughly 360 genotyped donors. The aim of the study was to test whether cataloging public T cell receptors could identify signatures of past pathogen exposure. The study profiled the T cell repertoires of fewer than 850 subjects by immunosequencing and related them to cytomegalovirus serostatus. In addition to the first cohort of roughly 700 subjects, a separate validation cohort of around 110 different subjects was used. High-throughput TCR immunosequencing, statistical association of individual TCRs with disease status, and machine learning were combined to predict cytomegalovirus infection status. A later analysis re-analyzed previously published TCR beta repertoires from approximately 670 donors and added high-resolution HLA genotyping to study TCR occurrence patterns. Rather than using new phenotypic data, the later analysis identified candidate immune exposures from TCR beta sequences and from how often those sequences occurred across donors. To decide whether each TCR beta V gene segment behaved as functional or pseudogenic, an earlier analysis of some 600 of the donors relied on high-throughput TCR beta sequencing. Donor age, sex, ethnicity and CMV serostatus were compiled alongside the repertoire data. In a later genetic analysis, genome-wide SNP genotypes for about 65% of the 666 donors were used, and that subset was treated as a discovery cohort. Every repertoire in the discovery cohort had been generated on one and the same sequencing platform. HLA typing covered class I and class II loci at four-digit resolution. The number of donors typed differed by locus, with 629-630 for A, B, C, DRB1 and DQB1, 522 for DQA1, some 570 for DPA1, and roughly 450 for DPB1. About five DR-DQ haplotypes were treated as single units for association and clustering because of strong linkage in the cohort. Among 300 to 450 genotyped donors of the cohort, an average of about 240,000 unique TCR beta nucleotide sequences were sequenced per donor, around 18% of them non-productive.

In total, just over 650 healthy bone marrow donors made up the cohort. At the time of sampling, every cohort member was nominally healthy, though immune exposures that went unrecorded were likely present. The donor tested CMV seronegative, placing the donor among the approximately 400 seronegative members of the cohort. A peripheral blood sample was provided by each donor, and peripheral blood mononuclear cells were used for TCR beta sequencing. The Qiagen DNeasy Blood Extraction Kit was used to extract genomic DNA from the blood cell samples. A word on this clone: Its target antigen remains unknown. Base qualities are not provided; no much larger clone lies one nucleotide away.

Paper-wide results and their limitations: The cohort was sequenced for TCR beta chains only, and without alpha or paired-chain data the features that could be detected were limited. In both the original and validation cohorts, the classifier was reported to diagnose cytomegalovirus status with high specificity and sensitivity. In a later analysis, HLA-associated TCR beta chains showed more clonal expansion and lower generation probabilities than non-associated chains that were equally common. Because HLA typing was unavailable for some donors at each locus, only the typed subset was used in association tests. Compared with the roughly 600-donor mean, donors in an Asian-associated ancestry cluster had fewer N-insertions in productive TCRs, according to a later genetic analysis. The study listed 150 to 200 TCR beta chains as associated with cytomegalovirus. A further reported finding was that TCR beta sequences accurately predicted the HLA-A and HLA-B alleles for most subjects in the first cohort. A few of the identified cytomegalovirus-associated TCR beta chains were confirmed in vitro to be specific for cytomegalovirus antigens. Because counts were too low, approximately 18 rarely observed V segments, including chromosome 9 orphons, were excluded from the earlier analysis of around 640 of the donors. According to a later analysis, parvovirus B19, influenza, CMV and Epstein-Barr virus appeared linked to several top co-occurrence clusters. The only immune exposure information available for the cohort was CMV serostatus. In a later analysis, TCR association rates were found to vary across HLA loci, with the most associated TCRs seen for DRB1 alleles and the fewest for HLA-C alleles. Most TCR sequences were observed very rarely across donors, whereas some public TCRs were present in many individuals. A group of highly shared sequence variants was considered likely to be a technical artifact of the sequencing pipeline. A later genetic analysis associated a missense DCLRE1C variant with V-gene and J-gene trimming of TCR beta chains, and an independent cohort replicated the association. In a later analysis, most CMV-associated TCR beta chains were found to appear HLA-restricted, with HLA associations seemingly driven largely by CMV exposure. Strong co-occurrence of HLA alleles, especially DR and DQ, made assigning TCR associations to individual alleles difficult. Sequencing depth was assumed to be roughly uniform across donors in the presence/absence analyses, though that assumption may not hold. At a false discovery rate of 0.05, a later analysis linked under 20,000 TCR beta sequences to specific HLA alleles. In an earlier analysis of about 600 of the donors, most TCR beta V segments appeared in productive rearrangements about 87% or about 30% of the time, broadly matching IMGT annotations. The authors suggested that the approach could potentially be extended to other disease states and immunological phenotypes. Correlated functional status among segregating V segments might reflect linkage disequilibrium, but an unknown experimental factor could not be ruled out.

The protocol used for the library was the immunoSEQ multiplex PCR assay. For the multiplex PCR, a mixture combining 60 forward primers for TCR Vbeta segments and 13 reverse primers for TCR Jbeta segments was used. The CDR3 region of rearranged TCR beta genes was amplified from genomic DNA with a multiplex PCR assay. On the Illumina HiSeq System, the amplified TCR beta libraries were sequenced as 87-base-pair reads. From the authors' description of their analysis: A later analysis counted tens of millions of unique TCR beta chains across the 500 to 850 repertoires, and roughly 11 million of these chains were shared by at least two donors. To remove PCR and sequencing errors, raw reads were error-corrected and collapsed into unique sequences using a nearest-neighbor algorithm that merged closely related sequences. Alignment of CDR3 sequences to IMGT reference sequences was used to assign V, D and J gene segments. For a sequence to be retained, a match of at least six nucleotides was required to both a V gene segment and a J gene segment. A rearrangement counted as productive if the CDR3 had no stop codons and remained in frame with V and J, and every other rearrangement counted as non-productive. Following IMGT convention, CDR3 was defined as the stretch from the second conserved V-encoded cysteine up to the conserved J-encoded phenylalanine. Sequences without an unambiguous match to a single V gene segment were excluded from the earlier analysis of almost 600 of the donors. An earlier analysis of 587 of the donors called V segments functional above 56.7% productive rearrangements and segregating when the between-donor standard deviation exceeded 5%. A statistical classification framework was built to diagnose cytomegalovirus status from the catalog of TCR beta chain sequences. V and J gene assignment, in a later analysis, came from comparing TCR nucleotide sequences with IMGT/GENE-DB human TR gene sequences. A later analysis assigned CDR3 sequences and most-parsimonious VDJ recombination scenarios with the TCRdist pipeline. In a later analysis, every TCR beta chain was defined by the combination of its CDR3 amino acid sequence and its V-gene family, and reads without a unique V-gene family were dropped. To address suspected cross-contamination and a sequencing artifact, a later analysis removed around 590 highly shared, low-generation-probability nucleotide sequences. In a later analysis, a clonal expansion index for each public chain was calculated from normalized within-repertoire ranks of inferred template counts. A later analysis computed generation probabilities with a VDJ recombination model fitted to out-of-frame rearrangements, and checked the results against IGoR. In a later analysis, TCR-TCR, TCR-HLA and TCR-CMV co-occurrence was scored with hypergeometric tests, and a repertoire-size bias correction was applied to TCR pairs. A later analysis estimated false discovery rates by permuting HLA or CMV assignments 20 times. In a later analysis, co-occurring TCRs were grouped using DBSCAN, and TCRdist sequence similarity was added for clustering within HLA-allele-positive subsets. Co-occurrence clustering excluded repertoires with fewer than 30,000 or more than 120,000 public chains, plus five with anomalous nucleotide sharing. Not all clones reach the TCRdb copy of this immuneACCESS table, which keeps in-frame sequences only. Checked studies attribute under half of the gap to unresolved V genes and leave the rest unexplained. V and J calls and clone size come straight from that table; D and trimming were deduced from the DNA. The sample table shows 100,000 or so clones, and 60% to 85% are seen once. Jointly, the top ten make up less than 5% of the sample.

The clonotype comes from a woman aged 40 to 55 in good health and CMV-seronegative. Sequencing input: PBMCs.

Here is the DNA: TGTGCCAGCAGCCCGAACCCAGGGGTCTCTGGAAACACCATATATTTT. It is translated as CASSPNPGVSGNTIYF. The chain joins TRBV5-6 to TRBJ1-3, and perhaps TRBD1 as D gene, on 6 matching bases. The CDR1 and CDR2 encoded by the germline V gene are SGHDT and YYEEEE. V drops 4 bases and J drops 0 bases, leaving 14 bases in between. The CDR3 measures 16 amino acids from cysteine to phenylalanine. Here the CDR3 DNA is all that survives: 48 bases in frame from base 1.